This T cell receptor beta chain stems from a study of Graves' ophthalmopathy and Graves' hyperthyroidism. This clonotype was detected many times. The antigen remains unidentified. Disease in donors with ophthalmopathy had moderate-to-severe activity, CAS ≥3, NOSPECS ≥4 and under 3 months' duration. Excluded: other autoimmune disease, uncontrolled infection, pregnancy or lactation. PBMCs were density-gradient isolated from roughly 10 ml fresh blood. The CDR3 covers 15 residues. V was trimmed by 5 bases and J by 0 bases, leaving 11 bases between them. The germline CDR1 and CDR2 sequences are SGHTA and FQGNSA. The study, taken as a whole, reports: Among expanded thyroid clonotypes above 0.001 frequency, most also occurred in blood.

Amplification of TCR beta CDR3 regions used RNA transcripts. An opening RT-PCR round employed HTBI primers and preceded a second-round multiplex PCR. TCRdb re-called the multiplex PCR reads with MiXCR, one entry per CDR3 protein. The sample has almost 400,000 distinct CDR3 sequences; roughly 18% are singletons. This receptor was obtained from a woman aged 18-29 years with Graves' ophthalmopathy. This rearrangement joins TRBV7-2 to TRBJ1-3; D unresolved. The material sequenced was peripheral blood. CDR3 region: CASSPNIVSGNTIYF. In nucleotides, the CDR3 is TGTGCCAGCAGCCCAAACATCGTCTCTGGAAACACCATATATTTT.